Below are 5 T cell receptor beta chains sequenced from a single sample in a study of CD8 T cells in Susac syndrome. Random hexamers served to reverse transcribe roughly 0.5 to 1 ug RNA. TCRdb itself ran the immunoSEQ multiplex PCR reads through MiXCR, one entry per CDR3 protein. The sample includes 150,000 to 200,000 distinct CDR3 sequences, about 96% of them seen just once. The sequencing input was CD4+ T cells from PBMCs. These receptors came from a human donor with Susac syndrome.

V and J are TRBV7-9 and TRBJ2-1; 13 nucleotides line up with TRBD2. Trimming took 8 bases from V and 0 from J; bases not matched to a gene: 10. The V gene's germline CDR1 is SEHNR and CDR2 FQNEAQ (reference sequence). The CDR3 spans 18 residues. DNA for the CDR3: TGTGCCAGCGGAGTGACTAGCGGGGGGCCGAGCTCCTACAATGAGCAGTTCTTC. Its translation is CASGVTSGGPSSYNEQFF.

CDR3 in DNA: TGTGCCACCAGTGAAGGGACATTGGAGACCCAGTACTTC. Translation: CATSEGTLETQYF. The chain uses TRBV24-1 and TRBJ2-5, with D possibly being TRBD1 (6 bases). CDR3 length: 13 amino acids. V lost 4 bases, J lost 5 bases, and 10 bases lay in between. Germline V gene lookup returns CDR1 KGHDR and CDR2 SFDVKD.

The chain uses TRBV25-1 and TRBJ2-7; 9 positions match TRBD1. CDR1 and CDR2 (germline): MGHDK, SYGVNS. Unmatched junction bases numbered 2, after V lost 8 bases and J lost 0 bases. The CDR3 length is 13 residues. The CDR3 sequence: CASETGGSYEQYF. DNA for the CDR3: TGTGCCAGCGAGACAGGGGGCTCCTACGAGCAGTACTTC.

V gene TRBV7-2 combines with J gene TRBJ2-5, with D perhaps matching TRBD1 or TRBD2 (5 bases each). Germline values: CDR1 SGHTA, CDR2 FQGNSA. The CDR3 contains 14 residues. The V end lost 3 bases, the J end lost 1 base, and 9 bases lay between the germline ends. CDR3 nucleotides: TGTGCCAGCAGCTTCACAGGAGGCCAAGAGACCCAGTACTTC. It specifies CASSFTGGQETQYF.

This clonotype was seen a single time. The chain employs TRBV12-3 or TRBV12-4 and TRBJ2-7; TRBD2 aligns across 7 bases. The CDR3 length is 15 residues. Unmatched junction bases numbered 8, after V lost 3 bases and J lost 3 bases. The CDR3 nucleotides are TGTGCCAGCAGTTTTGGCGGCGGGAGCGTCTACGAGCAGTACTTC. Amino acid sequence: CASSFGGGSVYEQYF.